Described below is a single T cell receptor (beta chain) sequence and its context. What it recognizes is unknown. This entry is derived from a study of T cell responses to AZD1222 COVID-19 vaccine. Study-level background: Pooled samples include second doses given at about 4 or 12 weeks. Study outcomes and limitations: Vaccine-associated CD4 TCRs spanned spike, dominant at 160-218 and 743-854.

The method was immunoSEQ multiplex PCR; TCRdb's version includes in-frame clones alone and lacks a portion of them. The table lists about 21,000 clones, 65% to 90% of them singletons, with 35% to 45% in the top ten. The TCR comes from an adult in good health. The input for sequencing was peripheral blood, taken on day 0 of AZD1222 vaccination.

This chain's CDR3 is CASSLGTETYGYTF. CDR3 DNA: TGTGCCAGCAGTTTGGGGACAGAGACCTATGGCTACACCTTC. The chain couples TRBV28 to TRBJ1-2; 7 bases are shared with TRBD1. V shed 3 bases, J shed 4 bases, and the junction held 5 bases outside the gene matches. CDR3 length: 14 residues. Germline assignment: CDR1 MDHEN and CDR2 SYDVKM.